This passage covers 21 T cell receptor beta chains from one sample sequenced in a study of OX40 agonist ivuxolimab in advanced cancers. TCRdb's table, derived via immunoSEQ multiplex PCR, lists solely in-frame clones and lacks some. The sample carries 48,000 or so clones, 92% recorded once. The sequencing here drew on CD4+ or CD8+ T cells sorted from blood, taken in a trial of the OX40 agonist ivuxolimab. The receptor source for this set is an adult with an advanced solid tumor such as melanoma, head and neck, liver or kidney cancer.

Of note for this clone: One end of the junction is discordant with germline, which a read error may explain. The rearrangement joins TRBV7-7 to TRBJ2-5; D is unclear. Germline CDR1 reads SSHAT; CDR2 reads FNYEAQ (reference sequence). The CDR3 is 14 amino acids. The CDR3: CASSLDPSQETQYF. The CDR3 DNA sequence: TGTGCTAGCAGCTTAGATCCCAGCCAAGAGACCCAGTACTTC.

The rearrangement joins TRBV6-5 to TRBJ1-1; no clear D gene. Trimming cost V 2 bases and J 0 bases, with 10 bases left between them. Looked up from germline, CDR1 is MNHEY and CDR2 is SVGAGI. The CDR3 covers 15 residues. This CDR3 reads CASSYRGIMNTEAFF. In DNA form, the CDR3 reads TGTGCCAGCAGTTACAGAGGTATCATGAACACTGAAGCTTTCTTT.

The V call is TRBV11-2, the J call TRBJ2-7; TRBD1 is a possible D gene (7 bases). The CDR3 totals 16 residues. Germline CDR1 SGHAT, CDR2 FQNNGV. Deletions cut 1 base from V and 4 bases from J, with 17 bases between. The CDR3 DNA follows: TGTGCCAGCAGCTTAGTAGAAGGGGCAGGGGGGTACGAGCAGTACTTC. Protein sequence: CASSLVEGAGGYEQYF.

The chain combines TRBV2 with TRBJ1-1; D not certain. This CDR3 has 12 amino acids. CDR1 and CDR2 from the germline V gene are SNHLY and FYNNEI. The V end lost 6 bases, the J end lost 0 bases, and 5 bases lay between the germline ends. DNA of the CDR3: TGTGCCAGCAGAGCGTTGAACACTGAAGCTTTCTTT. Translation: CASRALNTEAFF.

The J gene is TRBJ1-1, the V gene TRBV9, with TRBD1 matching 8 bases. V shed 3 bases and J 0 bases; nucleotides not matched to a gene: 4. Germline CDR1 SGDLS, CDR2 YYNGEE. The CDR3 is 15 amino acids. The chain's CDR3 is CASSGGTGLNTEAFF. DNA of the CDR3: TGTGCCAGCAGCGGAGGGACAGGATTGAACACTGAAGCTTTCTTT.

The gene calls are TRBV5-4 and TRBJ1-6, with 9 bases identical to TRBD1. The CDR3 loop spans 18 amino acids. The trim removed 3 bases at V and 4 bases at J, leaving 11 bases unmatched. Looked up from germline, CDR1 is SGHNT and CDR2 is YYREEE (reference sequence). CDR3 nucleotides: TGTGCCAGCAGCTCGAGGGGACAGGGCGACGTTTATAATTCACCCCTCCACTTT. Protein product: CASSSRGQGDVYNSPLHF.

The chain uses TRBV16 and TRBJ1-1; D uncertain. The length of the CDR3 is 15 residues. Germline V gene lookup returns CDR1 KGHSY and CDR2 FQNENV. V dropped 4 bases and J dropped 1 base, with 13 bases sitting between them. DNA for the CDR3: TGTGCCAGCAGCCCTAGCTCCAGGACGAACACTGAAGCTTTCTTT. This gives the protein CASSPSSRTNTEAFF.

The chain combines TRBV6-5 with TRBJ1-2; TRBD1 is a possible D gene (6 bases). The germline CDR1 and CDR2 sequences are MNHEY and SVGAGI. Trimming took 0 bases from V and 7 from J, leaving 15 bases between them. The CDR3 has 15 amino acids. The CDR3 reads CASSYSIPDRSGYTF. The CDR3 nucleotides read TGTGCCAGCAGTTACTCGATACCGGACAGATCTGGCTACACCTTC.

CDR3 amino acids: CASLPWGGTEAFF. Here the CDR3 DNA reads TGTGCCAGCTTACCGTGGGGGGGGACTGAAGCTTTCTTT. The chain couples TRBV6-1 to TRBJ1-1, with D tentatively TRBD1 (5 bases). V was cut by 8 bases and J by 5 bases, with 15 bases left in between. The germline gives CDR1 MNHNS, CDR2 SASEGT. The CDR3 totals 13 residues.

The chain combines TRBV7-9 with TRBJ1-2; D is unclear. V was cut by 1 base and J by 4 bases, with 10 bases left in between. The CDR3 consists of 14 residues. The germline gives CDR1 SEHNR, CDR2 FQNEAQ (reference sequence). The CDR3 protein is CASSLDTASYGYTF. CDR3 coding DNA: TGTGCCAGCAGCTTAGACACAGCTTCCTATGGCTACACCTTC. The full variable domain, with the rest looked up from reference TRBV7-9 and TRBJ1-2, is DTGVSQNPRHKITKRGQNVTFRCDPISEHNRLYWYRQTLGQGPEFLTYFQNEAQLEKSRLLSDRFSAERPKGSFSTLEIQRTEQGDSAMYLCASSLDTASYGYTFGSGTRLTVV.

In its sample, this clone was seen a few times. This chain's CDR3 is CASAERGSPLHF. The CDR3 nucleotides are TGTGCCAGCGCAGAGCGGGGTTCACCCCTCCACTTT. This chain joins TRBV27 and TRBJ1-6; D is uncertain. Germline-derived CDR1 and CDR2 are MNHEY and SMNVEV (reference sequence). The CDR3 loop spans 12 amino acids. V lost 8 bases to trimming and J lost 9 bases, with 11 bases between them.

The chain has TRBV9 and TRBJ1-3; maybe TRBD1 (5 bases). Per the germline V gene, CDR1 is SGDLS and CDR2 is YYNGEE. Trimming shortened V by 5 bases and J by 0 bases, and 12 bases separated the two germline ends. The CDR3 covers 15 residues. The CDR3: CASSESGTSGNTIYF. The CDR3 bases are TGTGCCAGCAGTGAGTCAGGGACCTCTGGAAACACCATATATTTT. The full variable domain, completed using reference TRBV9 and TRBJ1-3, is DSGVTQTPKHLITATGQRVTLRCSPRSGDLSVYWYQQSLDQGLQFLIQYYNGEERAKGNILERFSAQQFPDLHSELNLSSLELGDSALYFCASSESGTSGNTIYFGEGSWLTVV.

V usage is TRBV6-5 and J usage is TRBJ2-3; D might be TRBD1 (6 bases). V lost 6 bases, J lost 3 bases, and 10 bases lay in between. This CDR3 contains 13 residues. CDR1 and CDR2 (germline): MNHEY, SVGAGI. The CDR3 DNA is TGTGCCAGCAGGCCCGGACAGACAGATACGCAGTATTTT. Protein: CASRPGQTDTQYF.

The chain has TRBV5-6 and TRBJ2-3; possibly TRBD2 for D (6 bases). Germline CDR1 SGHDT, CDR2 YYEEEE. CDR3 length equals 16 residues. V lost 0 bases to trimming and J lost 0 bases, with 11 bases between them. The CDR3 loop reads CASSLGGEASTDTQYF. The CDR3 coding sequence is TGTGCCAGCAGCTTGGGTGGGGAGGCTAGCACAGATACGCAGTATTTT.

The CDR3 is CASSLSSGGAKEQFF. The CDR3 DNA reads TGTGCCAGCAGCTTATCTAGCGGGGGGGCCAAGGAGCAGTTCTTC. This rearrangement joins TRBV7-9 to TRBJ2-1; 12 bases line up with TRBD2. Germline CDR1 and CDR2: SEHNR and FQNEAQ (reference sequence). The trim removed 2 bases at V and 10 bases at J, leaving 6 bases unmatched. The CDR3 runs 15 residues.

J is TRBJ1-1 and V is TRBV29-1; D gene uncertain. Trimming stripped 3 bases from V and 1 base from J, with 15 bases between. The germline CDR1 and CDR2 sequences are SQVTM and ANQGSEA. The CDR3 sequence is 15 residues long. CDR3 sequence (DNA): TGCAGCGTTGACGGATCGGGATGGACGAACACTGAAGCTTTCTTT. This codes for CSVDGSGWTNTEAFF. The full variable domain, its missing parts supplied by reference TRBV29-1 and TRBJ1-1, is SAVISQKPSRDICQRGTSLTIQCQVDSQVTMMFWYRQQPGQSLTLIATANQGSEATYESGFVIDKFPISRPNLTFSTLTVSNMSPEDSSIYLCSVDGSGWTNTEAFFGQGTRLTVV.

The chain links TRBV13 to TRBJ2-7; D gene unclear. Looked up from germline, CDR1 is PRHDT and CDR2 is FYEKMQ (reference sequence). Trimming cost V 0 bases and J 4 bases, with 7 bases left between them. This CDR3 spans 13 amino acids. In DNA form, the CDR3 reads TGTGCCAGCAGCTTAGGCCAGACATACGAGCAGTACTTC. This translates into CASSLGQTYEQYF.

The chain recombines TRBV6-5 with TRBJ2-1, with 8 bases fitting TRBD2. CDR1 is MNHEY, CDR2 SVGAGI, per germline. The CDR3 contains 13 residues. Germline trimming cut 6 bases from V and 8 bases from J; bases unmatched to any gene: 6. The CDR3 region is CASSRTSKDEQFF. CDR3 sequence (DNA): TGTGCCAGCAGCCGGACTAGCAAAGATGAGCAGTTCTTC.

The gene calls are TRBV4-2 and TRBJ2-2, with TRBD2 identical over 12 bases. Unmatched junction bases numbered 6, after V lost 5 bases and J lost 5 bases. Germline values: CDR1 LGHNA, CDR2 YNFKEQ. CDR3 length equals 16 residues. CDR3 loop: CASSGRTSGVTGELFF. The CDR3 coding sequence is TGTGCCAGCAGCGGCCGGACTAGCGGGGTAACCGGGGAGCTGTTTTTT.

The chain couples TRBV5-6 to TRBJ2-7; D is possibly TRBD1 or TRBD2 (6 bases each). V was shortened by 3 bases and J by 6 bases, with 16 bases between the two germline ends. This CDR3 comprises 14 residues. CDR1 is SGHDT and CDR2 is YYEEEE in the germline V gene. The CDR3 sequence: CASSSTPGAGEQYV. CDR3 in DNA: TGTGCCAGCAGCTCCACCCCGGGGGCCGGCGAGCAGTACGTC.

The chain combines TRBV6-5 with TRBJ1-1; weak D call: TRBD1 (6 bases). Germline CDR1 MNHEY, CDR2 SVGAGI. With 8 bases removed from V and 1 base from J, the gap between germline ends came to 17 bases. The length of the CDR3 is 15 residues. CDR3 nucleotide sequence: TGTGCCAGCTCATACTTATGGGGACAGAACACTGAAGCTTTCTTT. It is translated as CASSYLWGQNTEAFF.